This T cell receptor beta chain was captured by sequencing in a study of CXCR3-negative and CXCR3-positive naive CD8 T cells. Points from the study as a whole: The study found more hydrophobic TRB CDR3s in CXCR3-positive naive cells than in CXCR3-negative naive cells.

As for this clonotype: The antigen is undetermined.

The libraries of TRB cDNA were prepared using 5' RACE with UMI labels. TCRdb reprocessed the 5' RACE reads, with one entry per CDR3 protein and no DNA. In all, the sample yields some 150,000 distinct CDR3 sequences. This CDR3 spans 15 amino acids. From germline, CDR1 is SGHRS and CDR2 YFSETQ. The sequence was collected from a human donor in good health. Some clones in this sample may be carry-over from other donors' samples. The chain recombines TRBV5-1 with TRBJ2-1; without DNA, the TCRdb call of TRBD1 cannot be checked. The specimen sequenced was naive CXCR3+ CD8+ T cells from blood. The subset here: CD45RO-CCR7+CD27+CD95- naive CD8+ T cells expressing CXCR3 (TNR3+). This CDR3 reads CASSLEGGVRNEQFF.